Following are 5 T cell receptor beta chains from one sample sequenced in a study of regulatory T cells in long-lasting Graves disease. For TCR beta, libraries came from iRepertoire HTBI primers and Arm-PCR of CDR3 regions. TCRdb reanalysed the multiplex PCR reads using MiXCR and keeps one entry per CDR3 protein. Altogether a few hundred thousand distinct CDR3 sequences are present, about 14% being singletons, with the ten largest covering roughly 10%. Stated time point: newly diagnosed GD, antithyroid drugs for less than 3 months. Extracted PBMC RNA gave rise to the TCR library. The data were also submitted as part of a second study, on T cells in Graves' hyperthyroidism and ophthalmopathy.

The material was peripheral blood mononuclear cells (PBMCs), obtained at new diagnosis, from a patient treated with antithyroid drugs. Receptors were obtained from a man aged 25 to 40 with Graves disease.

This clonotype was seen repeatedly, ten times or more. This chain joins TRBV5-1 and TRBJ2-1, with D unclear. CDR3 length: 13 residues. Trimming removed 4 bases from V and 10 bases from J, with 15 bases in between. In germline, CDR1 is SGHRS, CDR2 YFSETQ. CDR3 DNA sequence: TGCGCCAGCAGCGGAACTTTTGGAGAGGAGCAGTTCTTC. This sequence encodes CASSGTFGEEQFF. Together with reference TRBV5-1 and TRBJ2-1, the CDR3 gives the full variable domain: KAGVTQTPRYLIKTRGQQVTLSCSPISGHRSVSWYQQTPGQGLQFLFEYFSETQRNKGNFPGRFSGRQFSNSRSEMNVSTLELGDSALYLCASSGTFGEEQFFGPGTRLTVL.

This clonotype turned up a few times. The V and J genes are TRBV9 and TRBJ1-2; 12 bases align to TRBD1. V shed 3 bases and J 8 bases; nucleotides not matched to a gene: 8. Germline V CDR1 and CDR2: SGDLS, YYNGEE. This CDR3 has 15 residues. The CDR3 loop is CASSGAGTGGTGYTF. In DNA form, the CDR3 reads TGTGCCAGCAGCGGAGCCGGGACAGGGGGCACCGGCTACACCTTC.

This clonotype was picked up many times. V and J are TRBV2 and TRBJ1-4; D is perhaps TRBD1 (6 bases). V dropped 2 bases and J dropped 4 bases, with 11 bases sitting between them. The CDR3 totals 15 residues. The V gene's germline CDR1 is SNHLY and CDR2 FYNNEI. DNA of the CDR3: TGTGCCAGCAGTGAAATCAGGGGTCTTAATGAAAAACTGTTTTTT. Its protein is CASSEIRGLNEKLFF.

In the case of this clonotype: With a much larger clone just one base away, this may be a read error. This chain joins TRBV28 and TRBJ2-1; 11 bases are a match to TRBD2. The CDR3 sequence is 18 residues long. The germline gives CDR1 MDHEN, CDR2 SYDVKM. With 4 bases clipped from V and 6 bases from J, the junction kept 14 bases outside the gene matches. Here the CDR3 reads CASSSQLAGVLFRNEQFF. CDR3 in DNA: TGTGCCAGCAGTTCCCAACTAGCGGGAGTATTGTTCCGCAATGAGCAGTTCTTC.

This clonotype came up many times. This chain connects TRBV24-1 to TRBJ2-7; 11 bases map to TRBD1. V was pared by 3 bases and J by 3 bases, with 3 bases of the junction left unmatched. The CDR3 sequence is 15 residues long. Germline loops: CDR1 KGHDR, CDR2 SFDVKD. The CDR3 coding sequence is TGTGCCACCAGTGATCCCGGGACAGGGGGCTACGAGCAGTACTTC. It specifies CATSDPGTGGYEQYF.